The 5 T cell receptor beta chains given below trace back to one sample, sequenced in a study of T cell responses to AZD1222 COVID-19 vaccine. Clones were sequenced by immunoSEQ multiplex PCR, and TCRdb holds only the in-frame ones, with some missing. Here the sample spans 85,000 to 130,000 clones, about 90% being singletons. Sequenced material: peripheral blood, taken on day 0 of AZD1222 vaccination. The source of these receptors is an adult in good health.

In nucleotides, the CDR3 is TGTGCCAGCACCCCCGTGGCTAGCTCGGGGGATACGCAGTATTTT. Protein product: CASTPVASSGDTQYF. The genes are TRBV28 and TRBJ2-3; weak D call: TRBD2 (5 bases). The V and J ends lost 7 bases and 6 bases respectively, with 20 bases between them. The CDR3 covers 15 residues. Germline V gene sequence: CDR1 MDHEN, CDR2 SYDVKM.

The gene calls are TRBV4-3 and TRBJ1-4; TRBD1 agrees at 7 bases. This CDR3 is built from 12 residues. The germline V gene encodes CDR1 LGHNA and CDR2 YSLEER. J was trimmed by 14 bases and V by 0 bases; bases with no gene match: 3. The CDR3 region has the DNA TGCGCCAGCAGCCAAGATCTACAGGGGCTGTTTTTT. This codes for CASSQDLQGLFF.

The chain links TRBV5-1 to TRBJ2-1; TRBD1 is a possible D gene (6 bases). The length of the CDR3 is 13 residues. V was clipped by 4 bases and J by 5 bases, with 10 bases between them. Germline values: CDR1 SGHRS, CDR2 YFSETQ. CDR3 coding DNA: TGCGCCAGCAGCGAGGGACACAACAATGAGCAGTTCTTC. Translation gives CASSEGHNNEQFF.

This clone has just a few counts. This sequence joins TRBV14 and TRBJ1-1; TRBD1 might be the D (5 bases). This CDR3 is built from 15 residues. Trimming cost V 3 bases and J 6 bases, with 17 bases left between them. In germline, CDR1 is SGHDN, CDR2 FVKESK. The CDR3 loop is CASSHRGQGGPEAFF. Written as DNA, the CDR3 is TGTGCCAGCAGCCACCGTGGGCAGGGAGGGCCTGAAGCTTTCTTT.

The J gene is TRBJ2-5, the V gene TRBV28; 9 positions match TRBD2. Germline V gene sequence: CDR1 MDHEN, CDR2 SYDVKM. This CDR3 is 15 amino acids long. With 5 bases clipped from V and 0 bases from J, the junction kept 4 bases outside the gene matches. CDR3: CASSLSSGNQETQYF. Written as DNA, the CDR3 is TGTGCCAGCAGTCTATCTAGCGGGAACCAAGAGACCCAGTACTTC.